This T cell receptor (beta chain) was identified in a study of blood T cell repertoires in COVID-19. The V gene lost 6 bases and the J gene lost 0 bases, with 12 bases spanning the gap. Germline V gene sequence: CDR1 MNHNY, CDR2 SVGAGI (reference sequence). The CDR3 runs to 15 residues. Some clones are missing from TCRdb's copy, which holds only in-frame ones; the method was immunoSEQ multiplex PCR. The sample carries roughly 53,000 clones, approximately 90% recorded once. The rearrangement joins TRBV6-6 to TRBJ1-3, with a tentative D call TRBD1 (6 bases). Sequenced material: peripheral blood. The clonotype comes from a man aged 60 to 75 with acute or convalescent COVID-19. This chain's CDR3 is CASSIGQHSGNTIYF. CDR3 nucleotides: TGTGCCAGCAGCATTGGACAGCACTCTGGAAACACCATATATTTT.